This TCR beta chain was documented in a study of cytomegalovirus exposure and HLA in healthy donors. Primers for the PCR totalled 60 Vbeta and 13 Jbeta. Clones were sequenced by immunoSEQ multiplex PCR, and TCRdb holds only the in-frame ones, with some missing. Its table records more than 40,000 clones. Overall study results and limits: Researchers reported in a later analysis that a missense DCLRE1C variant was tied to TCR beta V- and J-gene trimming.

Comment on this clone: Its target is unknown.

This TCR was recovered from a man aged 35-49 years in good health and CMV-seropositive. Sequences were obtained from PBMCs.

CDR3 region: CASSVIQGETQYF. CDR3 coding DNA: TGTGCCAGCAGCGTAATACAGGGAGAGACCCAGTACTTC. V is TRBV9 and J is TRBJ2-5; tentatively, D is TRBD1 (6 bases). V was shortened by 1 base and J by 4 bases, with 8 bases between the two germline ends. CDR3 size: 13 residues. CDR1 SGDLS and CDR2 YYNGEE come from the germline V gene.